The T cell receptor (beta chain) described here comes from a study of CD8 T cells in ankylosing spondylitis. TCRdb called the 5' RACE reads again in MiXCR, with one record for every CDR3 protein. Of roughly 230,000 distinct CDR3 sequences in the sample, 18% were seen once. A few counts support this clonotype. The CDR3 runs to 15 residues. Germline assignment: CDR1 MGHRA and CDR2 YSYEKL. V lost 3 bases and J lost 0, with 10 bases in between. The sequence was obtained from a male donor with ankylosing spondylitis or in good health (not recorded which). V and J are TRBV4-1 and TRBJ2-3; D remains ambiguous. The specimen sequenced was blood, either unsorted or a sorted T cell fraction (not recorded which). Here the CDR3 DNA reads TGCGCCAGCAGCCAGGCGTCATATAGCACAGATACGCAGTATTTT. Its translation is CASSQASYSTDTQYF.